The 20 T cell receptor beta chains given below trace back to one sample, sequenced in a study of T cell responses to AZD1222 COVID-19 vaccine. The method was immunoSEQ multiplex PCR; TCRdb's version includes in-frame clones alone and lacks a portion of them. Here the sample spans some 120,000 clones, about 90% being singletons. This material consisted of peripheral blood, taken on day 0 of MenACWY control vaccination. The receptor set was obtained from an adult in good health.

The chain combines TRBV29-1 with TRBJ2-1; TRBD1 matches at 9 bases. Trimming at V came to 1 base and at J to 6 bases, leaving 4 bases not matched to a gene. The germline V gene has CDR1 SQVTM and CDR2 ANQGSEA. The CDR3 contains 14 residues. This CDR3 reads CSVEVDRGSNEQFF. CDR3 nucleotides: TGCAGCGTTGAAGTGGACAGGGGTAGCAATGAGCAGTTCTTC.

The chain links TRBV5-1 to TRBJ2-1, with 9 bases lining up with TRBD1. This CDR3 is built from 17 residues. Trimming cost V 2 bases and J 10 bases; bases outside gene matches: 16. Germline assignment: CDR1 SGHRS and CDR2 YFSETQ. CDR3 in DNA: TGCGCCAGCAGCTTTGGTTTGGGGGGGACAGGGAGGCGCGAGCAGTTCTTC. This sequence encodes CASSFGLGGTGRREQFF.

This chain links TRBV10-3 with TRBJ2-2; 10 nucleotides agree with TRBD2. The CDR3 has 17 amino acids. J gave up 6 bases and V 1 base, and 8 bases lay outside the gene matches. The germline V gene has CDR1 ENHRY and CDR2 SYGVKD. CDR3 in amino acids: CAISEWGSGRAAGELFF. The CDR3 DNA sequence: TGTGCCATCAGTGAGTGGGGGAGCGGGAGGGCCGCCGGGGAGCTGTTTTTT.

In DNA, the CDR3 is TGTGCCACCAGTGCTACGGGGGCGCAAGGCTACACCTTC. Protein sequence: CATSATGAQGYTF. The chain employs TRBV24-1 and TRBJ1-2, with D perhaps matching TRBD1 (6 bases). With 5 bases removed from V and 8 bases from J, the gap between germline ends came to 14 bases. Looked up from germline, CDR1 is KGHDR and CDR2 is SFDVKD. The CDR3 has 13 residues.

This sequence joins TRBV18 and TRBJ2-7, with TRBD1 identical over 9 bases. Germline values: CDR1 KGHSH, CDR2 LQKENI. Trimming removed 3 bases from V and 3 bases from J; junction bases left unmatched: 6. This CDR3 is built from 15 residues. CDR3 bases: TGTGCCAGCTCACCCCCGGGACAGGGTAGCTACGAGCAGTACTTC. Translated, it gives CASSPPGQGSYEQYF.

V and J are TRBV30 and TRBJ2-3, with 13 bases fitting TRBD2. CDR3 length equals 17 residues. From germline, CDR1 is GTSNPN and CDR2 SVGIG (reference sequence). Unmatched junction bases numbered 10, after V lost 3 bases and J lost 4 bases. Here the CDR3 reads CAWSRPEGLAGADTQYF. CDR3 DNA sequence: TGTGCCTGGAGCAGGCCGGAAGGACTAGCGGGAGCAGATACGCAGTATTTT.

The V gene is TRBV27, the J gene TRBJ2-7; 8 bases map to TRBD2. Trimming took 6 bases from V and 4 from J; bases not matched to a gene: 14. Germline CDR1 reads MNHEY; CDR2 reads SMNVEV (reference sequence). The CDR3 extends over 16 amino acids. The CDR3 nucleotides read TGTGCCAGCAGGATCCCACCGGGGGGGACTATTTACGAGCAGTACTTC. Protein sequence: CASRIPPGGTIYEQYF.

The chain is built from TRBV27 and TRBJ2-1, with 16 bases lining up with TRBD2. Germline CDR1 is MNHEY and CDR2 is SMNVEV (reference sequence). The CDR3 length is 20 residues. V lost 8 bases to trimming and J lost 8 bases; unmatched junction nucleotides: 21. The CDR3 loop reads CASGKVGTSGRALRLDEQFF. The CDR3 DNA reads TGTGCCAGCGGGAAGGTAGGGACTAGCGGGAGGGCCCTTCGGTTGGATGAGCAGTTCTTC.

The chain couples TRBV10-3 to TRBJ2-6; D is unclear. The germline V and J ends were trimmed by 3 bases and 3 bases, with 15 bases remaining between them. The CDR3 runs to 17 residues. Germline V gives CDR1 ENHRY, CDR2 SYGVKD. CDR3 region: CAISDGSLDRGANVLTF. DNA of the CDR3: TGTGCCATCAGTGATGGTTCGTTAGACCGTGGGGCCAACGTCCTGACTTTC.

The rearrangement joins TRBV5-8 to TRBJ2-7, with 9 nucleotides matching TRBD2. The CDR3 is 17 residues long. Germline CDR1 is SGHTS and CDR2 is YDEGEE. V gave up 1 base and J gave up 0 bases; unmatched junction bases: 8. CDR3 in amino acids: CASSLFTSGYSSYEQYF. The CDR3 DNA reads TGTGCCAGCAGCTTGTTCACTAGCGGGTATAGCTCCTACGAGCAGTACTTC.

The chain is built from TRBV9 and TRBJ2-7, with 9 bases aligning to TRBD2. J was trimmed by 0 bases and V by 4 bases; bases with no gene match: 8. The CDR3 runs 16 residues. CDR1 is SGDLS, CDR2 YYNGEE, per germline. CDR3 bases: TGTGCCAGCAGCCCCCGGGTAGCGGGGGCCTCCTACGAGCAGTACTTC. Translation: CASSPRVAGASYEQYF.

This clone was counted between two and nine times. This sequence joins TRBV5-4 and TRBJ1-1; D is ambiguous. V lost 5 bases and J 0 bases, leaving 11 bases between the germline ends. The CDR3 covers 14 residues. Germline CDR1 SGHNT, CDR2 YYREEE (reference sequence). CDR3 sequence: CASSFSRLNTEAFF. DNA of the CDR3: TGTGCCAGCAGTTTCAGCAGGTTGAACACTGAAGCTTTCTTT.

This rearrangement joins TRBV7-9 to TRBJ1-3; unclear D gene. From germline, CDR1 is SEHNR and CDR2 FQNEAQ (reference sequence). The CDR3 covers 15 residues. V was clipped by 2 bases and J by 0 bases, with 8 bases between them. The CDR3 reads CASSLFTVSGNTIYF. The CDR3 DNA is TGTGCCAGCAGCTTATTTACAGTCTCTGGAAACACCATATATTTT.

This clone was found a few times. The J gene is TRBJ1-6, the V gene TRBV28; D not certain. Germline V lookup: CDR1 MDHEN, CDR2 SYDVKM. V was shortened by 5 bases and J by 9 bases, with 8 bases between the two germline ends. CDR3 length: 12 residues. In DNA, the CDR3 is TGTGCCAGCAGTCGATGGCCTTCACCCCTCCACTTT. Encoded protein: CASSRWPSPLHF.

The genes are TRBV9 and TRBJ2-3; D is possibly TRBD2 (6 bases). The CDR3 consists of 16 residues. The germline V and J ends were trimmed by 3 bases and 5 bases, with 19 bases remaining between them. Germline V lookup: CDR1 SGDLS, CDR2 YYNGEE. The CDR3 reads CASSAPRSGLLDTQYF. CDR3 nucleotide sequence: TGTGCCAGCAGCGCCCCTCGTAGCGGATTACTAGATACGCAGTATTTT.

J is TRBJ2-7 and V is TRBV24-1; maybe TRBD2 (5 bases). This CDR3 has 13 residues. Trimming took 9 bases from V and 1 from J, leaving 12 bases between them. The V gene's germline CDR1 is KGHDR and CDR2 SFDVKD. CDR3 nucleotide sequence: TGTGCCACCCAAGGAGGACGATCCTACGAGCAGTACTTC. The encoded protein is CATQGGRSYEQYF.

This clone turned up a few times. The chain joins TRBV6-5 to TRBJ1-3; tentative D call: TRBD1 (6 bases). The ends were cut back, 7 bases at V and 0 bases at J, with 10 bases in the middle. The CDR3 length is 14 residues. CDR1 is MNHEY, CDR2 SVGAGI, per germline. CDR3 loop: CASKRTVSGNTIYF. CDR3 bases: TGTGCCAGCAAGCGGACAGTCTCTGGAAACACCATATATTTT.

This chain joins TRBV30 and TRBJ1-6; D is undetermined. The length of the CDR3 is 14 residues. V shed 3 bases and J shed 14 bases, with 20 bases lying between them. The V gene's germline CDR1 is GTSNPN and CDR2 SVGIG (reference sequence). CDR3 nucleotide sequence: TGTGCCTGGAGGGCCCAATCAGTAGATTCGGCCCTCCACTTT. Protein product: CAWRAQSVDSALHF.

The rearrangement joins TRBV24-1 to TRBJ2-1, with 8 bases lining up with TRBD1. CDR3 length equals 13 residues. CDR1 and CDR2 (germline): KGHDR, SFDVKD. V was pared by 9 bases and J by 5 bases, with 5 bases of the junction left unmatched. CDR3 region: CATGQGMDNEQFF. The CDR3 coding sequence is TGTGCCACCGGACAGGGTATGGACAATGAGCAGTTCTTC.

The V and J genes are TRBV6-5 and TRBJ1-2, with TRBD1 as a possible D gene (6 bases). The V gene lost 0 bases and the J gene lost 7 bases, with 18 bases spanning the gap. From germline, CDR1 is MNHEY and CDR2 SVGAGI. CDR3 size: 16 residues. In DNA, the CDR3 is TGTGCCAGCAGTTACTCTTGGGGGGGGCGTAGTAGTGGCTACACCTTC. It translates to CASSYSWGGRSSGYTF.